This T cell receptor (beta chain) is from a study of blood T cell repertoires in COVID-19. Study as a whole: T cells, B-cell-depleted T cells, or PBMCs supplied cDNA or gDNA.

Repertoires were generated with immunoSEQ multiplex PCR, while TCRdb's copy carries only in-frame clones and drops some. Altogether about 210,000 clones are present, approximately 84% being singletons, with the ten largest covering approximately 8.1%. Only a few counts were recorded for this clone. This TCR derives from a woman aged 45 to 65 with active or convalescent COVID-19. The material sequenced was peripheral blood.

This CDR3 reads CASSYSWGSLGGAQYF. The CDR3, as DNA: TGTGCCAGCAGTTACTCTTGGGGTAGCCTCGGGGGGGCCCAGTACTTC. This chain joins TRBV6-5 and TRBJ2-5; 8 bases are shared with TRBD2. Germline V CDR1 and CDR2: MNHEY, SVGAGI. V shed 0 bases and J 9 bases; nucleotides not matched to a gene: 12. This CDR3 comprises 16 residues.